This TCR beta chain was observed in a study of response to subunit inactivated influenza vaccine. TCRdb processed the RT-PCR reads anew with MiXCR; each CDR3 protein has one entry. This table holds roughly 700,000 distinct CDR3 sequences, over 11% found once. This clonotype has a count of ten or more. Its antigen is currently unknown. Study-wide results and caveats: Authors suggested seasonal influenza vaccinations each recruit few new T cells.

J gave up 4 bases and V 4 bases, and 7 bases lay outside the gene matches. CDR1 and CDR2 from the germline V gene are SGHTA and FQGNSA. The CDR3 has 15 amino acids. V is TRBV7-2 and J is TRBJ2-7; 10 bases match TRBD2. The sequencing used PBMCs from blood, collected 14 days before vaccination. The receptor comes from a man aged 50 or older who received an inactivated influenza vaccine. The CDR3 bases are TGTGCCAGCAGCTGGTTAGCGGGGGGTTGGTACGAGCAGTACTTC. Protein: CASSWLAGGWYEQYF.